This paragraph covers one T cell receptor (beta chain) sequence. As originally analysed: Reference gene primer amplification yielded estimated nucleated cell counts. The repertoire was sequenced with immunoSEQ multiplex PCR; TCRdb's copy has only in-frame clones and lacks some. That table is the source of V, J and clone size, and D and trimming were worked out from the DNA. This table has some 530,000 clones, approximately 85% appearing once. The data stem from a study of blood T cell repertoires in COVID-19. As for the study in general: From the United States, Italy and Spain came samples of acute and convalescent COVID-19. The analysed material was cDNA or gDNA that came from T cells, B-cell-depleted T cells, or PBMCs.

Trimming cost V 0 bases and J 4 bases; bases outside gene matches: 6. The germline gives CDR1 SGDLS, CDR2 YYNGEE. The CDR3 extends over 16 amino acids. The source is a human donor in a cohort sampled during active COVID-19. Sequencing used peripheral blood. The J gene is TRBJ2-3, the V gene TRBV9, with TRBD1 identical over 9 bases. CDR3 DNA sequence: TGTGCCAGCAGCGTAGTAGGGACAGGGAGCCCAGATACGCAGTATTTT. It translates to CASSVVGTGSPDTQYF.